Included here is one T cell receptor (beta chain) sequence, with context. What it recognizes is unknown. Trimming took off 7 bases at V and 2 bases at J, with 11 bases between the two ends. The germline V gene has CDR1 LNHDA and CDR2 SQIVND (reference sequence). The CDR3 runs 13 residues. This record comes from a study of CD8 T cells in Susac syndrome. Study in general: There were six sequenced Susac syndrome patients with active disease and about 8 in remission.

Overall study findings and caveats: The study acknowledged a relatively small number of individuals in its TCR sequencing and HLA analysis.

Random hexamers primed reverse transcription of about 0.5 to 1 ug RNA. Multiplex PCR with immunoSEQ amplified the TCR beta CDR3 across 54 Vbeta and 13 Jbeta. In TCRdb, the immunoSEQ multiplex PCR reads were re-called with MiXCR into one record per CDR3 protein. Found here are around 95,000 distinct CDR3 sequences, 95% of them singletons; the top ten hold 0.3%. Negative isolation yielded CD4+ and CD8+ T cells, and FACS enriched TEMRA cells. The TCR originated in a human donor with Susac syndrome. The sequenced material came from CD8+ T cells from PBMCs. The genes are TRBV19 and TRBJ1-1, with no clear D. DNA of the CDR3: TGTGCCAGTACGACAACTCGAAACACTGAAGCTTTCTTT. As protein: CASTTTRNTEAFF.